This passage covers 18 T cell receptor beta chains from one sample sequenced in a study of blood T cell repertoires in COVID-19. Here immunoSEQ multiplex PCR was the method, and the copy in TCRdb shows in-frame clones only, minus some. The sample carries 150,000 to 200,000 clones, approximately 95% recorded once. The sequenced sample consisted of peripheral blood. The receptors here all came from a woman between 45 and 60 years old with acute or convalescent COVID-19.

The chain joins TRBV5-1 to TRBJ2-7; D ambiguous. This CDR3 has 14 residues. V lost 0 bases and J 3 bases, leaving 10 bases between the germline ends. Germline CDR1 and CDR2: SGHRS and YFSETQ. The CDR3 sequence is CASSLGDKIYEQYF. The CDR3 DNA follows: TGCGCCAGCAGCTTGGGCGACAAGATCTACGAGCAGTACTTC.

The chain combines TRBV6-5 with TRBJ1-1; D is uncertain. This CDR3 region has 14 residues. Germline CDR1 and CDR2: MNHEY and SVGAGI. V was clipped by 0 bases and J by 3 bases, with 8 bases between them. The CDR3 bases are TGTGCCAGCAGTTACTCGGAGGGTGACACTGAAGCTTTCTTT. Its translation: CASSYSEGDTEAFF.

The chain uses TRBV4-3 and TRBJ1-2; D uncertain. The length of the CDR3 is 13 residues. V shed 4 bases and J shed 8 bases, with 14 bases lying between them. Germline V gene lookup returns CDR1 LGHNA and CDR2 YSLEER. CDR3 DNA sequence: TGCGCCAGCAGCCGCGGCCCTAACGACGGCTACACCTTC. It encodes CASSRGPNDGYTF.

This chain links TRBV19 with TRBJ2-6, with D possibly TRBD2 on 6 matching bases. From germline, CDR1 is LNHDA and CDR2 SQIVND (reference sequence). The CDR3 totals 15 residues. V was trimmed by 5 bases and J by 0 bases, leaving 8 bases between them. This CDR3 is CASSPGGSGANVLTF. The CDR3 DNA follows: TGTGCCAGTAGTCCCGGGGGCTCTGGGGCCAACGTCCTGACTTTC.

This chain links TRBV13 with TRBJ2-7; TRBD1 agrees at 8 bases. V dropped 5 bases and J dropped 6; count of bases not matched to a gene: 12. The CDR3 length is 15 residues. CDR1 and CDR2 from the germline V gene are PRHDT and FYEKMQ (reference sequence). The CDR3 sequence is CASSQSGQGGGEQYF. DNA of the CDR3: TGTGCCAGCAGCCAGAGCGGACAGGGAGGAGGCGAGCAGTACTTC.

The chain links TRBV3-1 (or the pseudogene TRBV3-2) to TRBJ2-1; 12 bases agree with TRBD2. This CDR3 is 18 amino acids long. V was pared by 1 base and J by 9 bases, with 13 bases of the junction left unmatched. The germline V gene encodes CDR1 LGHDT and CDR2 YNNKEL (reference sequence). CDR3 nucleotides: TGTGCCAGCAGCCAAGGCACTTGGCTAGCGGGAGGGATCGGTGAGCAGTTCTTC. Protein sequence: CASSQGTWLAGGIGEQFF.

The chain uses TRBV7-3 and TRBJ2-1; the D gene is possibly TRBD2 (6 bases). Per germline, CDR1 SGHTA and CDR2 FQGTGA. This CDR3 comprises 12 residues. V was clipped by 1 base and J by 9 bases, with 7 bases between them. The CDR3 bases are TGTGCCAGCAGCTTAATGGGGGGTGAGCAGTTCTTC. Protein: CASSLMGGEQFF.

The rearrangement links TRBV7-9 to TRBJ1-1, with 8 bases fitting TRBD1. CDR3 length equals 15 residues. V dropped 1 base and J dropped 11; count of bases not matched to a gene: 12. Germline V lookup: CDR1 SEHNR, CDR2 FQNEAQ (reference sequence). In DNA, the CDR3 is TGTGCCAGCAGCTTAGTCGGGTCAGGGGGCATGGGTGCTTTCTTT. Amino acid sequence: CASSLVGSGGMGAFF.

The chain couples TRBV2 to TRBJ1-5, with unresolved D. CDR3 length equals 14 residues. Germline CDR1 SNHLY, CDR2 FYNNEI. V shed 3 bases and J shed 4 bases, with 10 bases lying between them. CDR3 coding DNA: TGTGCCAGCAGTGACGCCCACAGAAATCAGCCCCAGCATTTT. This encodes CASSDAHRNQPQHF.

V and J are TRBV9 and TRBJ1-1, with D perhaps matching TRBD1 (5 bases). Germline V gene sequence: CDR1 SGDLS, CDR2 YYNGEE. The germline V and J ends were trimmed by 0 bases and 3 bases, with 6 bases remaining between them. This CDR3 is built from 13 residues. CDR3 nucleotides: TGTGCCAGCAGCGTAGCACAGGACACTGAAGCTTTCTTT. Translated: CASSVAQDTEAFF.

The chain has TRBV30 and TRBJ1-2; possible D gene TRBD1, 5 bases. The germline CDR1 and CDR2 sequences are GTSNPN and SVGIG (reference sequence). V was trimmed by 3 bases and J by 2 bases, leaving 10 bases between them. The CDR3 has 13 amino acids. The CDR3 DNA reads TGTGCCTGGAGCCCCCAGGGAAACTATGGCTACACCTTC. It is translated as CAWSPQGNYGYTF.

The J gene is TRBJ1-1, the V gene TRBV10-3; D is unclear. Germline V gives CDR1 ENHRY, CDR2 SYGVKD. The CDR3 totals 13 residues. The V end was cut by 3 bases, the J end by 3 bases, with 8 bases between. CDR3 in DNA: TGTGCCATCAGTGAATCCCGGGACACTGAAGCTTTCTTT. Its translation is CAISESRDTEAFF.

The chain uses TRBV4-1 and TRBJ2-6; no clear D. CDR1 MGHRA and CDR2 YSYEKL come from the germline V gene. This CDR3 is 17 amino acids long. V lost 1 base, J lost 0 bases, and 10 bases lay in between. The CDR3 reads CASSQVNSGSGANVLTF. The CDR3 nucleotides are TGCGCCAGCAGCCAAGTGAACAGTGGCTCTGGGGCCAACGTCCTGACTTTC.

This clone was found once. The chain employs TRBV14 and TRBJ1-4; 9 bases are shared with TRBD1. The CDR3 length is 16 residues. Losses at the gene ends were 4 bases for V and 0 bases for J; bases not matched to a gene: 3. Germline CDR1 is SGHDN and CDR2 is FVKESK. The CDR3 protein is CASSPTGGSTNEKLFF. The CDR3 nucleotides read TGTGCCAGCAGCCCGACAGGGGGTTCAACTAATGAAAAACTGTTTTTT.

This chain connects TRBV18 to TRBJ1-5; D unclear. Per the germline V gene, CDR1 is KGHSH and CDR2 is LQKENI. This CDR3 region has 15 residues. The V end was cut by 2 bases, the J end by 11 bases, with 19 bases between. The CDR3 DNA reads TGTGCCAGCTCACCAAGCAATAAGGAGGGAGTAGCCCAGCATTTT. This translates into CASSPSNKEGVAQHF.

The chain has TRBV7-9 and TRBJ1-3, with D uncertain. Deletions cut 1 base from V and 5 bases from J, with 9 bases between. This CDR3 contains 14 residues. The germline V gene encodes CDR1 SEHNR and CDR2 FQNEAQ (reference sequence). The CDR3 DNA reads TGTGCCAGCAGCTTAGATGGCGGGAGAAACACCATATATTTT. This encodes CASSLDGGRNTIYF.

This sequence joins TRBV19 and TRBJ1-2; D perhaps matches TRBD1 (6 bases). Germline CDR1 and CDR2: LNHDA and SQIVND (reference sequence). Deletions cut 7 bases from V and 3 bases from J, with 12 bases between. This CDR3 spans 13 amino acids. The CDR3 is CASKAGVDYGYTF. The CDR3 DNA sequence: TGTGCCAGTAAGGCAGGGGTAGACTATGGCTACACCTTC.

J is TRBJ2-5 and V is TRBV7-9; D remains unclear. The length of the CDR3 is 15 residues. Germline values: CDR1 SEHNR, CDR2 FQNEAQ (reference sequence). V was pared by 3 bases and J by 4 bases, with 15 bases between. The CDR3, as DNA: TGTGCCAGCAGCTTCACCCCCGGATCAGGAGAGACCCAGTACTTC. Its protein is CASSFTPGSGETQYF.